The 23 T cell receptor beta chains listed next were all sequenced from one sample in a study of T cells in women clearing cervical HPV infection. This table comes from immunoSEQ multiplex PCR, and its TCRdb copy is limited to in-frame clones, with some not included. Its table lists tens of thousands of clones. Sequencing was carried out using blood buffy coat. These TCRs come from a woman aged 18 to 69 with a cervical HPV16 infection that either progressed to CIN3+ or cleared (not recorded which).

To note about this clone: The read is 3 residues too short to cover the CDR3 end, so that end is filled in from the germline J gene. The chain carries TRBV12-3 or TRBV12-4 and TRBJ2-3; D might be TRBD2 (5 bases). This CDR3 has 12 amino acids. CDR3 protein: CASSRYGESQYF. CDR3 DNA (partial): TGTGCCAGCAGCCGCTACGGGGAATCG.

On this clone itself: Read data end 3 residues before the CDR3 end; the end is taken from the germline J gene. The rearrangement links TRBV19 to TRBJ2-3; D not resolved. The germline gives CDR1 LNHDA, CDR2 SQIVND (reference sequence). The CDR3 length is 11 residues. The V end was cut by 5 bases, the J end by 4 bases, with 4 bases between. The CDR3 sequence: CASSRSDTQYF. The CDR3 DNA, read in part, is TGTGCCAGTAGTCGGTCAGATACG. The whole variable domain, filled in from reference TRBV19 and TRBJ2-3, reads DGGITQSPKYLFRKEGQNVTLSCEQNLNHDAMYWYRQDPGQGLRLIYYSQIVNDFQKGDIAEGYSVSREKKESFPLTVTSAQKNPTAFYLCASSRSDTQYFGPGTRLTVL.

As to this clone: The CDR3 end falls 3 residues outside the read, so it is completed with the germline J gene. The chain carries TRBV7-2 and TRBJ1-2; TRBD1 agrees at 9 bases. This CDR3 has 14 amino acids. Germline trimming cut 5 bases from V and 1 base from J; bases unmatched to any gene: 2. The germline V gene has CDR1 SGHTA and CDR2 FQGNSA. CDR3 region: CASSRTGDNYGYTF. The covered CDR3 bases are TGTGCCAGCAGCCGGACAGGGGATAACTATGGC.

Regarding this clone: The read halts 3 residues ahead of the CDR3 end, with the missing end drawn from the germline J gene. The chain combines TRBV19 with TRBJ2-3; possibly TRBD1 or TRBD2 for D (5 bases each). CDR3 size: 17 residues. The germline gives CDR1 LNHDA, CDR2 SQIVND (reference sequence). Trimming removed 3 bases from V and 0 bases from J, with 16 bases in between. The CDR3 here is CASSISRVRASTDTQYF. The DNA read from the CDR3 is TGTGCCAGTAGTATCTCCAGGGTGAGGGCTAGCACAGATACG.

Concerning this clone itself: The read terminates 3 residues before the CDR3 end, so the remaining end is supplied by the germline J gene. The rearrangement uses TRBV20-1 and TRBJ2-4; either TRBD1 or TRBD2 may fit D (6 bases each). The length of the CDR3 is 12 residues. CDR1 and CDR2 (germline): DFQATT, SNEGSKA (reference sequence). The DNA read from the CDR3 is TGCAGTGCTAGAGCGGGAGCCAGGGGT. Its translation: CSARAGARG. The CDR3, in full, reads CSARAGARGQYF.

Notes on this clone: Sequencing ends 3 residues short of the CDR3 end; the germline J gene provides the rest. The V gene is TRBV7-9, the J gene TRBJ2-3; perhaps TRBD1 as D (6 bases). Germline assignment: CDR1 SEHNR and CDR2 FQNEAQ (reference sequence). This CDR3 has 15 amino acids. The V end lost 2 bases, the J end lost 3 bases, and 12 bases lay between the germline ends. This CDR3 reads CASSLRRGATDTQYF. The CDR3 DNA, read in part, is TGTGCCAGCAGCTTACGCAGGGGAGCGACAGATACG. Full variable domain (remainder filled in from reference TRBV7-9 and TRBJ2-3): DTGVSQNPRHKITKRGQNVTFRCDPISEHNRLYWYRQTLGQGPEFLTYFQNEAQLEKSRLLSDRFSAERPKGSFSTLEIQRTEQGDSAMYLCASSLRRGATDTQYFGPGTRLTVL.

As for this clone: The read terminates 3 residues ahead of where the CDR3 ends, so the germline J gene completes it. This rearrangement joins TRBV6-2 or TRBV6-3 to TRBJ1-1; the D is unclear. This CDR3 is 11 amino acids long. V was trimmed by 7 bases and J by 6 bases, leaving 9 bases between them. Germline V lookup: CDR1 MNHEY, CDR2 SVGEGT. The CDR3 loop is CASTRSAEAFF. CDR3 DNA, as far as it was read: TGTGCCAGCACTCGGAGCGCTGAA.

The CDR3 reads CASSERGGENEKLFF. CDR3 bases read: TGTGCCAGCAGTGAGAGGGGGGGGGAGAACGAAAAA. The J gene is TRBJ1-4, the V gene TRBV2; tentative D call: TRBD1 (6 bases). The CDR3 extends 3 residues past the end of the read, so its final part is completed from the germline J gene. V lost 3 bases to trimming and J lost 8 bases, with 16 bases between them. The V gene's germline CDR1 is SNHLY and CDR2 FYNNEI. The CDR3 is 15 residues long.

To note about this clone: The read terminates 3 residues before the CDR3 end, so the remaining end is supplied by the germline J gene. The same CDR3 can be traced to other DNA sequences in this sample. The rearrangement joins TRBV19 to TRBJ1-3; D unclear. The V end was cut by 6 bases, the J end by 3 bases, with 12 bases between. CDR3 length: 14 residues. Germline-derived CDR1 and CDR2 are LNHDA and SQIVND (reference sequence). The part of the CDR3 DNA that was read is TGTGCCAGTAGCATACGAGGGTTTGGAAACACC. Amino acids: CASSIRGFGNT. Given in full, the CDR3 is CASSIRGFGNTIYF.

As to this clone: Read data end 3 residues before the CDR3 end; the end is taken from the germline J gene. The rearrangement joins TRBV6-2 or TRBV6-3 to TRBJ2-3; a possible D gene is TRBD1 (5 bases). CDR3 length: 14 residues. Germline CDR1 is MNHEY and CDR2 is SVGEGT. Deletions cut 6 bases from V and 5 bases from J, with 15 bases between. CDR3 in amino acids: CASSPPGPRDTQYF. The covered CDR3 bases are TGTGCCAGCAGCCCTCCAGGGCCAAGAGATACG.

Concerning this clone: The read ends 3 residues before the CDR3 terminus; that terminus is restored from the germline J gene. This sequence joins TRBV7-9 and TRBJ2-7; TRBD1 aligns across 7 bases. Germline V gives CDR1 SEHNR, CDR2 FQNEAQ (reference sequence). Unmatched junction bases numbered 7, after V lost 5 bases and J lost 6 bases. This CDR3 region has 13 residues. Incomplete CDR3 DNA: TGTGCCAGCAGCCTAAGTGACAGGGTCGAG. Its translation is CASSLSDRVE. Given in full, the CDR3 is CASSLSDRVEQYF.

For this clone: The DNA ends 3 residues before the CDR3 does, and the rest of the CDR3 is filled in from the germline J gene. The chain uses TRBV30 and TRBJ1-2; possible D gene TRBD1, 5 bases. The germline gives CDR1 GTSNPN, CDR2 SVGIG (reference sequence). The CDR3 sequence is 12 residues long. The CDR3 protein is CAWLTARWGYTF. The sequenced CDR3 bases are TGTGCCTGGCTGACAGCGCGATGGGGC.

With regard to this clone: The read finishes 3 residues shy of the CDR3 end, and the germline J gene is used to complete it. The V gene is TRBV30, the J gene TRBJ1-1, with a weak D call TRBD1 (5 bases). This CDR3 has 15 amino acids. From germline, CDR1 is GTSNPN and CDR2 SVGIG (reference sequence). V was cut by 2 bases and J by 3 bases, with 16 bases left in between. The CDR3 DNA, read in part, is TGTGCCTGGAGTTGGTCAGGGTTTCGGGACACTGAA. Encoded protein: CAWSWSGFRDTE. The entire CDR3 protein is CAWSWSGFRDTEAFF.

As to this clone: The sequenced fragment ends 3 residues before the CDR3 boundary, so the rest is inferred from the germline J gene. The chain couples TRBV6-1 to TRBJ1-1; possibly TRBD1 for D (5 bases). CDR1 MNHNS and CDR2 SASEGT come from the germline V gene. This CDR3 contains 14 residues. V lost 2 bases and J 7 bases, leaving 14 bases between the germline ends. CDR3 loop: CASSESRQGGEAFF. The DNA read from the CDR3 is TGTGCCAGCAGTGAATCGAGGCAGGGAGGTGAA.

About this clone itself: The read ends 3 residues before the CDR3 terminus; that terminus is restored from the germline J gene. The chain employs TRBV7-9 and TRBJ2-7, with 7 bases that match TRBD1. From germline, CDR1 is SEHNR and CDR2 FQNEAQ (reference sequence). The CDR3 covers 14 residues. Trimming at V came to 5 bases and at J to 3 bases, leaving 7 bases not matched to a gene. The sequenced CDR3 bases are TGTGCCAGCAGCCTGGGACAGAGAAACTACGAG. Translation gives CASSLGQRNYE. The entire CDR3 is CASSLGQRNYEQYF.

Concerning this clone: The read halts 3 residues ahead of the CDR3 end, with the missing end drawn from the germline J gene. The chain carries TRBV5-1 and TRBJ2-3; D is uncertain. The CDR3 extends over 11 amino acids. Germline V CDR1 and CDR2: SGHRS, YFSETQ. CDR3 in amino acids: CASSSQETQYF. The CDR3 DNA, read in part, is TGCGCCAGCAGCAGCCAAGAGACG.

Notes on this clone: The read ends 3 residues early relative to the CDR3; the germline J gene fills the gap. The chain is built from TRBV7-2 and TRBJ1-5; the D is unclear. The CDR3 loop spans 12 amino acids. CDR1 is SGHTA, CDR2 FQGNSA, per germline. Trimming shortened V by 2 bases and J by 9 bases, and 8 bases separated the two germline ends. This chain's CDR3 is CASSLRVGPQHF. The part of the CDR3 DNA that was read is TGTGCCAGCAGCTTAAGGGTCGGGCCC.

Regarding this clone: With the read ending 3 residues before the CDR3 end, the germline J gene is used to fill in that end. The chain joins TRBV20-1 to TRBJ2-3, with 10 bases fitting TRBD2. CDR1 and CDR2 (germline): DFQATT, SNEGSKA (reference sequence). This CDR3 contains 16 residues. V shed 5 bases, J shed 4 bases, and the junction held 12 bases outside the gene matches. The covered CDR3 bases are TGCAGTGCTGGCCAGTCTAGCGGGAGAGTCCCAGATACG. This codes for CSAGQSSGRVPDT. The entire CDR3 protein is CSAGQSSGRVPDTQYF.

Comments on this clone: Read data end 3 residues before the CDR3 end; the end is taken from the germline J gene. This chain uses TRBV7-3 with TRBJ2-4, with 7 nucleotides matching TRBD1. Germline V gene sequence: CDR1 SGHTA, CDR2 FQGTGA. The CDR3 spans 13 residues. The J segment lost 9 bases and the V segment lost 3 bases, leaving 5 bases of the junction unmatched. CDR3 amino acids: CASSFGTEGIQYF. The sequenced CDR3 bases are TGTGCCAGCAGCTTCGGGACAGAAGGCATT.

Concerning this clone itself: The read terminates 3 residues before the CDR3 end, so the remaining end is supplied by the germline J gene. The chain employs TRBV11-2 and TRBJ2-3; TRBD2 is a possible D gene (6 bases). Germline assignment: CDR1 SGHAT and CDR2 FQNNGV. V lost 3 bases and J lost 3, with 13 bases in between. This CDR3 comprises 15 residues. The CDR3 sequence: CASSFGGVGTDTQYF. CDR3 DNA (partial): TGTGCCAGCAGCTTCGGGGGAGTAGGAACAGATACG. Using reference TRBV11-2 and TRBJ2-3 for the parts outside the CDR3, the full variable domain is EAGVAQSPRYKIIEKRQSVAFWCNPISGHATLYWYQQILGQGPKLLIQFQNNGVVDDSQLPKDRFSAERLKGVDSTLKIQPAKLEDSAVYLCASSFGGVGTDTQYFGPGTRLTVL.

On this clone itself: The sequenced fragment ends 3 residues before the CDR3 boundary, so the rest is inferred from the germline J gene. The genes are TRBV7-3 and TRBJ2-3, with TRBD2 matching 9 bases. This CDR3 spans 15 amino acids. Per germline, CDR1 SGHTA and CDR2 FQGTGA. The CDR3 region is CASSLQAGGVETQYF. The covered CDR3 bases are TGTGCCAGCAGCTTACAGGCGGGGGGGGTGGAGACG.

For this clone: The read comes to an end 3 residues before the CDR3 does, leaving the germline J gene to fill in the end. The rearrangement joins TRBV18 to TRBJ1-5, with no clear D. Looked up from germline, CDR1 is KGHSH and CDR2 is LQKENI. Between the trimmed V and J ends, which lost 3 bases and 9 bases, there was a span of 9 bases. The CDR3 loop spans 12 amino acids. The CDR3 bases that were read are TGTGCCAGCTCACCCAGAGGCATGCCC. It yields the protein CASSPRGMP. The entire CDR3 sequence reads CASSPRGMPQHF.

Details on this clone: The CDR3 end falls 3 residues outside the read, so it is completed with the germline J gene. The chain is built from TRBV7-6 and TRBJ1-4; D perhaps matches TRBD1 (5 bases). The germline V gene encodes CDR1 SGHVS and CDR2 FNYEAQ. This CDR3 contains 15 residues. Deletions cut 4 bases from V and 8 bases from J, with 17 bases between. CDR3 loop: CASSYGGGGLEKLFF. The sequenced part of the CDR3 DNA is TGTGCCAGCAGCTACGGGGGGGGAGGGTTAGAAAAA. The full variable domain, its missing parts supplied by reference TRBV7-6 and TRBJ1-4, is GAGVSQSPRYKVTKRGQDVALRCDPISGHVSLYWYRQALGQGPEFLTYFNYEAQQDKSGLPNDRFSAERPEGSISTLTIQRTEQRDSAMYRCASSYGGGGLEKLFFGSGTQLSVL.